This note documents a single T cell receptor (beta chain) sequence. Naive CD8 cells comprised CD45RO-negative, CCR7-positively selected cells, excluding terminally differentiated effector memory CD45RA+ cells. Sequenced by immunoSEQ multiplex PCR; TCRdb stores in-frame clones only, minus some. The data contain about 2 million clones, about 95% of them singletons. This record belongs to a study of shared clonotypes between healthy human individuals. Trimming cost V 6 bases and J 3 bases, with 11 bases left between them. Germline CDR1 is SGHAT and CDR2 is FQNNGV. This CDR3 comprises 13 residues. The rearrangement links TRBV11-2 to TRBJ1-2; D uncertain. This receptor was identified in a man younger than 35 in good health. The specimen sequenced was naive CD8+ T cells sorted from blood. CDR3: CASSSTRDYGYTF. In nucleotides, the CDR3 is TGTGCCAGCAGTTCGACACGGGACTATGGCTACACCTTC.